The 21 T cell receptor beta chains presented below share a single source sample, sequenced in a study of response to subunit inactivated influenza vaccine. TCRdb called the RT-PCR reads again in MiXCR, with one record for every CDR3 protein. Found here are around 710,000 distinct CDR3 sequences, approximately 13% of them singletons; the top ten hold around 6.5%. The source was PBMCs from blood, collected less than 15 days before vaccination. The source of these receptors is a man in his forties or fifties who received an inactivated influenza vaccine.

This chain joins TRBV10-3 and TRBJ2-2; the D is unclear. The CDR3 is 13 residues long. Germline V gives CDR1 ENHRY, CDR2 SYGVKD. Trimming removed 4 bases at V and 3 bases at J, with 6 bases between. CDR3 amino acids: CAISGIDTGELFF. DNA of the CDR3: TGTGCCATCAGTGGTATAGACACCGGGGAGCTGTTTTTT.

CDR3 in DNA: TGCGCCAGCAGCTTGGGTGGGTCCCCAGAGACCCAGTACTTC. It yields the protein CASSLGGSPETQYF. V gene TRBV5-1 combines with J gene TRBJ2-5; D remains unclear. CDR3 length: 14 residues. Germline assignment: CDR1 SGHRS and CDR2 YFSETQ. The germline V and J ends were trimmed by 0 bases and 4 bases, with 10 bases remaining between them.

The sample holds a few counts of this clonotype. The CDR3 sequence: CASGPGTGVTDTQYF. DNA of the CDR3: TGTGCCAGCGGTCCCGGGACAGGGGTTACAGATACGCAGTATTTT. The genes are TRBV27 and TRBJ2-3, with TRBD1 matching over 10 bases. CDR1 is MNHEY, CDR2 SMNVEV, per germline (reference sequence). The CDR3 loop spans 15 amino acids. The V segment lost 8 bases and the J segment 3 bases; nucleotides outside the gene matches: 8.

This clonotype was observed a few times. The chain is built from TRBV5-1 and TRBJ2-1; 14 bases agree with TRBD2. The germline V gene has CDR1 SGHRS and CDR2 YFSETQ. The CDR3 is 15 amino acids. J was trimmed by 9 bases and V by 6 bases; bases with no gene match: 8. CDR3 DNA: TGCGCCAGCAAATCGGGGACTAGCGGGGGATTTGAGCAGTTCTTC. Its translation: CASKSGTSGGFEQFF.

This clonotype was picked up a small number of times. This chain links TRBV6-5 with TRBJ1-4; 8 bases align to TRBD1. Germline lookup yields CDR1 MNHEY and CDR2 SVGAGI. Unmatched junction bases numbered 7, after V lost 0 bases and J lost 10 bases. The CDR3 consists of 15 residues. CDR3 sequence (DNA): TGTGCCAGCAGTTACTCGGGGACAGGCTCTGGAAAACTGTTTTTT. Its translation is CASSYSGTGSGKLFF.

CDR3 in amino acids: CASSLIAGDYNEQFF. CDR3 DNA sequence: TGTGCCAGCAGTTTGATAGCGGGAGACTACAATGAGCAGTTCTTC. The rearrangement links TRBV12-3 or TRBV12-4 to TRBJ2-1; 9 bases fit TRBD2. CDR3 length equals 15 residues. With 3 bases clipped from V and 3 bases from J, the junction kept 3 bases outside the gene matches.

This chain uses TRBV20-1 with TRBJ1-2; the D is unclear. This CDR3 is built from 12 residues. The germline gives CDR1 DFQATT, CDR2 SNEGSKA (reference sequence). Trimming took 5 bases from V and 4 from J, leaving 11 bases between them. Here the CDR3 reads CSAPMPIYGYTF. The CDR3 DNA is TGCAGTGCTCCGATGCCCATCTATGGCTACACCTTC.

The gene calls are TRBV5-6 and TRBJ1-5, with 9 bases matching TRBD1. Losses at the gene ends were 5 bases for V and 7 bases for J; bases not matched to a gene: 10. CDR1 and CDR2 from the germline V gene are SGHDT and YYEEEE. CDR3 length equals 15 residues. The CDR3 DNA reads TGTGCCAGCAGTCTGACTGTGACAGGGGGACAGCCCCAGCATTTT. It specifies CASSLTVTGGQPQHF.

The V and J genes are TRBV7-9 and TRBJ2-5; D is ambiguous. V was trimmed by 0 bases and J by 1 base, leaving 9 bases between them. The CDR3 covers 15 residues. Per the germline V gene, CDR1 is SEHNR and CDR2 is FQNEAQ (reference sequence). CDR3 nucleotide sequence: TGTGCCAGCAGCTTAGCGCCGTGGTCCCAAGAGACCCAGTACTTC. Translated: CASSLAPWSQETQYF. The full variable domain, with the rest looked up from reference TRBV7-9 and TRBJ2-5, is DTGVSQNPRHKITKRGQNVTFRCDPISEHNRLYWYRQTLGQGPEFLTYFQNEAQLEKSRLLSDRFSAERPKGSFSTLEIQRTEQGDSAMYLCASSLAPWSQETQYFGPGTRLLVL.

The V call is TRBV6-2 or TRBV6-3, the J call TRBJ2-2; tentative D call: TRBD2 (5 bases). V was pared by 6 bases and J by 0 bases, with 14 bases between. Germline values: CDR1 MNHEY, CDR2 SVGEGT. This CDR3 has 16 amino acids. The CDR3: CASSPNRGSNTGELFF. The CDR3 DNA follows: TGTGCCAGCAGCCCTAATCGCGGGTCGAACACCGGGGAGCTGTTTTTT.

V gene TRBV28 combines with J gene TRBJ2-1; TRBD2 matches at 9 bases. This CDR3 contains 17 residues. The V segment lost 5 bases and the J segment 10 bases; nucleotides outside the gene matches: 18. Per germline, CDR1 MDHEN and CDR2 SYDVKM. The CDR3 region is CASSHLPSGGHLLEQFF. DNA for the CDR3: TGTGCCAGCAGTCACCTTCCGAGCGGGGGGCACTTGTTGGAGCAGTTCTTC.

This clonotype was detected ten times or more. CDR3 region: CSGGQGRTEAFF. The CDR3, as DNA: TGCAGCGGCGGACAGGGTCGGACTGAAGCTTTCTTT. The chain recombines TRBV29-1 with TRBJ1-1; TRBD1 matches 8 bases. Trimming removed 7 bases from V and 5 bases from J; junction bases left unmatched: 6. This CDR3 contains 12 residues. From germline, CDR1 is SQVTM and CDR2 ANQGSEA.

V gene TRBV19 combines with J gene TRBJ2-7; the match to TRBD2 covers 11 bases. The CDR3 is 16 amino acids. Germline values: CDR1 LNHDA, CDR2 SQIVND (reference sequence). V trimming: 6 bases; J trimming: 3 bases; junction bases outside the gene matches: 10. The CDR3 reads CASRVGGTSGNYEQYF. The CDR3 region has the DNA TGTGCCAGTAGGGTAGGGGGGACTAGCGGAAACTACGAGCAGTACTTC.

Details on this clonotype: The CDR3 end shows no conserved phenylalanine or tryptophan, and so a read error is likely. The V and J genes are TRBV12-3 or TRBV12-4 and TRBJ1-5; possible D gene TRBD1, 5 bases. With 1 base removed from V and 5 bases from J, the gap between germline ends came to 9 bases. The CDR3 covers 14 residues. CDR3 loop: CASSLGRDYQPQHL. CDR3 nucleotides: TGTGCCAGCAGTTTAGGCAGGGACTATCAGCCCCAGCATCTT.

This clonotype was seen only a few times. The rearrangement uses TRBV18 and TRBJ1-3; D is undetermined. CDR1 and CDR2 (germline): KGHSH, LQKENI. Trimming shortened V by 1 base and J by 0 bases, and 4 bases separated the two germline ends. CDR3 length equals 14 residues. CDR3 protein: CASSPQSSGNTIYF. The DNA for the CDR3 is TGTGCCAGCTCACCACAGTCCTCTGGAAACACCATATATTTT.

This clonotype occurred a few times. The chain has TRBV20-1 and TRBJ2-3, with TRBD2 as a possible D gene (6 bases). The ends were cut back, 1 base at V and 6 bases at J, with 14 bases in the middle. Germline V gene sequence: CDR1 DFQATT, CDR2 SNEGSKA (reference sequence). This CDR3 is 14 amino acids long. CDR3 in DNA: TGCAGTGCTAGAGCTGGGCCTAGCGACGATACGCAGTATTTT. This encodes CSARAGPSDDTQYF.

There are a few counts of this clonotype. The genes are TRBV29-1 and TRBJ1-1; 7 bases map to TRBD1. This CDR3 region has 13 residues. The ends lost 4 bases at V and 4 bases at J; junction bases unmatched: 6. Germline V gene sequence: CDR1 SQVTM, CDR2 ANQGSEA. In DNA form, the CDR3 reads TGCAGCGTTGGAAGGGGGCAGGGCACTGAAGCTTTCTTT. Encoded protein: CSVGRGQGTEAFF.

The CDR3 region has the DNA TGCAGCGTTGAAACGGGGGGAACGAACACCGGGGAGCTGTTTTTT. This sequence encodes CSVETGGTNTGELFF. J is TRBJ2-2 and V is TRBV29-1, with TRBD2 matching over 7 bases. From germline, CDR1 is SQVTM and CDR2 ANQGSEA. The CDR3 sequence is 15 residues long. Trimming at V came to 2 bases and at J to 0 bases, leaving 3 bases not matched to a gene.

This clonotype was detected many times. The chain uses TRBV27 and TRBJ2-1; 9 bases are a match to TRBD2. Germline CDR1 is MNHEY and CDR2 is SMNVEV (reference sequence). Unmatched junction bases numbered 14, after V lost 4 bases and J lost 7 bases. The CDR3 has 17 amino acids. CDR3 in DNA: TGTGCCAGCAGTTACGCTCCTTTAGCGGGAGCTAGAAATGAGCAGTTCTTC. It translates to CASSYAPLAGARNEQFF.

The chain is built from TRBV6-5 and TRBJ2-4, with D perhaps matching TRBD1 or TRBD2 (6 bases each). Looked up from germline, CDR1 is MNHEY and CDR2 is SVGAGI. Trimming pared 0 bases from V and 8 bases from J, leaving 14 bases between. This CDR3 contains 15 residues. CDR3 DNA: TGTGCCAGCAGTTACTCCCCTTATAGGGGGGACATTCAGTACTTC. Its translation: CASSYSPYRGDIQYF.

This clonotype appeared a few times. The chain carries TRBV28 and TRBJ2-5; 9 nucleotides match TRBD1. Germline values: CDR1 MDHEN, CDR2 SYDVKM. The CDR3 covers 16 residues. The V and J ends lost 6 bases and 0 bases, in that order; junction bases with no gene match: 8. Written as DNA, the CDR3 is TGTGCCAGCAGCCGGGGGACAGGGCCCGACCAAGAGACCCAGTACTTC. Amino acid sequence: CASSRGTGPDQETQYF.